This T cell receptor (beta chain) was obtained from a study of cytomegalovirus exposure and HLA in healthy donors. General observations from the study: Later analysis reportedly placed an Asian-associated ancestry cluster below the roughly 700-donor mean in N-insertions. Later genetic work tied a missense DCLRE1C variant to beta-chain V and J trimming. The investigators catalogued 150 to 200 TCR beta chains as cytomegalovirus-associated.

Germline values: CDR1 KGHSH, CDR2 LQKENI. CDR3 size: 14 residues. Trimming cost V 3 bases and J 3 bases, with 12 bases left between them. This clone was counted a single time. Antigen unknown. This PCR relied on a set of 60 Vbeta primers and 13 Jbeta primers. The method was immunoSEQ multiplex PCR; TCRdb's version includes in-frame clones alone and lacks a portion of them. The data show 210,000 or so clones, roughly 80% seen once. The chain combines TRBV18 with TRBJ2-7; tentative D call: TRBD1 (6 bases). The sample taken for sequencing was PBMCs. This sequence originates from a girl aged 2-9 years in good health and CMV-seronegative. The DNA of the CDR3 is TGTGCCAGCTCACCGCCGGGACACAACTACGAGCAGTACTTC. This codes for CASSPPGHNYEQYF.